This T cell receptor beta chain was recovered during a study of T cell changes during pregnancy in multiple sclerosis. There are a few counts of this clone. Germline CDR1 reads MNHNS; CDR2 reads SASEGT. Between the trimmed V and J ends, which lost 1 base and 2 bases, there was a span of 14 bases. This CDR3 spans 16 amino acids. Libraries were prepared by immunoSEQ multiplex PCR; TCRdb keeps only in-frame clonotypes and omits some of them. Of tens of thousands of clones in the sample, roughly 89% were seen once. The clonotype originates from a female donor with multiple sclerosis, enrolled in a pregnancy study. The sample in question was CD4+ T cells from peripheral blood mononuclear cells, obtained in the second trimester of pregnancy. This chain connects TRBV6-1 to TRBJ1-2; D remains ambiguous. Here the CDR3 reads CASSEVGMGLNYGYTF. The CDR3 DNA sequence: TGTGCCAGCAGTGAAGTCGGGATGGGTTTAAACTATGGCTACACCTTC.